The next 28 T cell receptor beta chains were all read from a single sample in a study of T cell changes during pregnancy in multiple sclerosis. The repertoire was sequenced with immunoSEQ multiplex PCR; TCRdb's copy has only in-frame clones and lacks some. The sample contains about 93,000 clones, 91% of which appear only once. The sample in question was peripheral blood, obtained after pregnancy. Receptor source: a female donor in good health, enrolled as a control in a pregnancy study.

This chain uses TRBV27 with TRBJ2-3, with D uncertain. Trimming shortened V by 4 bases and J by 1 base, and 12 bases separated the two germline ends. Germline V gene sequence: CDR1 MNHEY, CDR2 SMNVEV (reference sequence). CDR3 length: 15 residues. The CDR3 loop is CASSSQILRTDTQYF. The CDR3 DNA sequence: TGTGCCAGCAGTTCCCAGATCCTCCGCACAGATACGCAGTATTTT.

In this sample, this clone turned up once. V gene TRBV11-3 combines with J gene TRBJ2-7, with D possibly matching TRBD2 (5 bases). Deletions cut 1 base from V and 7 bases from J, with 11 bases between. Germline lookup yields CDR1 SGHNT and CDR2 YENEEA. This CDR3 comprises 13 residues. CDR3 residues: CASSLGVRGEQYF. CDR3 bases: TGTGCCAGCAGCTTAGGCGTACGAGGGGAGCAGTACTTC.

V gene TRBV4-3 combines with J gene TRBJ1-2; the D is unclear. CDR1 and CDR2 (germline): LGHNA, YSLEER. The CDR3 runs to 15 residues. V lost 0 bases, J lost 5 bases, and 13 bases lay in between. The CDR3 is CASSQDDISGYGYTF. The CDR3 DNA is TGCGCCAGCAGCCAAGATGATATTTCAGGATATGGCTACACCTTC.

The V and J genes are TRBV7-9 and TRBJ1-1; D is unclear. The CDR3 extends over 13 amino acids. V lost 2 bases and J lost 2, with 6 bases in between. The germline CDR1 and CDR2 sequences are SEHNR and FQNEAQ (reference sequence). The CDR3 DNA is TGTGCCAGCAGCTTACCGAGCAACACTGAAGCTTTCTTT. It specifies CASSLPSNTEAFF.

V gene TRBV6-6 combines with J gene TRBJ2-7; D is perhaps TRBD2 (6 bases). Per the germline V gene, CDR1 is MNHNY and CDR2 is SVGAGI (reference sequence). The CDR3 is 13 residues long. Trimming left V 2 bases short and J 7 bases short, with 12 bases between. The CDR3 is CASSYGAGSEQYF. CDR3 nucleotide sequence: TGTGCCAGCAGTTACGGGGCGGGGTCGGAGCAGTACTTC.

The chain employs TRBV4-3 and TRBJ2-5; D perhaps matches TRBD2 (7 bases). V was trimmed by 4 bases and J by 5 bases, leaving 17 bases between them. There are 15 residues in the CDR3. Looked up from germline, CDR1 is LGHNA and CDR2 is YSLEER. The DNA of the CDR3 is TGCGCCAGCAGCCGCATCCTCCGGGGGGCGGAGACCCAGTACTTC. Translating gives CASSRILRGAETQYF.

This clone was found a few times. The chain combines TRBV7-3 with TRBJ1-5; D is perhaps TRBD1 (6 bases). The germline CDR1 and CDR2 sequences are SGHTA and FQGTGA. The CDR3 is made up of 14 amino acids. Trimming removed 5 bases at V and 5 bases at J, with 13 bases between. CDR3 protein: CASSTQYRDQPQHF. CDR3 nucleotides: TGTGCCAGCAGCACCCAATACAGGGATCAGCCCCAGCATTTT.

V and J are TRBV7-2 and TRBJ1-2; perhaps TRBD1 as D (5 bases). Germline CDR1 is SGHTA and CDR2 is FQGNSA. Trimming left V 5 bases short and J 6 bases short, with 16 bases between. The CDR3 spans 14 residues. The CDR3 DNA reads TGTGCCAGCAGCAATTATCTAGCGGGGCATGGCTACACCTTC. It encodes CASSNYLAGHGYTF. The full variable domain, completed using reference TRBV7-2 and TRBJ1-2, is GAGVSQSPSNKVTEKGKDVELRCDPISGHTALYWYRQSLGQGLEFLIYFQGNSAPDKSGLPSDRFSAERTGGSVSTLTIQRTQQEDSAVYLCASSNYLAGHGYTFGSGTRLTVV.

The chain carries TRBV10-3 and TRBJ2-1; D is possibly TRBD1 (5 bases). The V gene's germline CDR1 is ENHRY and CDR2 SYGVKD. The CDR3 covers 14 residues. Between the trimmed V and J ends, which lost 2 bases and 12 bases, there was a span of 17 bases. The CDR3 nucleotides read TGTGCCATCAGTGAGGAGCCTAGGGGCGCTACGCAGTTCTTC. It specifies CAISEEPRGATQFF.

In this sample, this clone turned up a few times. CDR3 sequence reads: CASSLESQGQNSPLHF. CDR3 in DNA: TGTGCCAGCAGCTTAGAATCTCAGGGACAGAATTCACCCCTCCACTTT. The chain links TRBV7-6 to TRBJ1-6; TRBD1 agrees at 7 bases. This CDR3 is 16 amino acids long. Germline CDR1 SGHVS, CDR2 FNYEAQ. The V segment lost 1 base and the J segment 7 bases; nucleotides outside the gene matches: 7.

The rearrangement links TRBV7-9 to TRBJ1-6, with 7 bases that match TRBD1. Trimming cost V 2 bases and J 10 bases; bases outside gene matches: 8. Germline assignment: CDR1 SEHNR and CDR2 FQNEAQ (reference sequence). The CDR3 is made up of 15 amino acids. The CDR3 DNA reads TGTGCCAGCAGCTTAAAAGGGACAGTCAACTCACCCCTCCACTTT. It translates to CASSLKGTVNSPLHF.

The chain joins TRBV19 to TRBJ1-1; D unresolved. CDR1 is LNHDA and CDR2 is SQIVND in the germline V gene (reference sequence). This CDR3 region has 12 residues. V lost 9 bases to trimming and J lost 2 bases, with 10 bases between them. CDR3 sequence reads: CASQQRNTEAFF. The DNA for the CDR3 is TGTGCCAGCCAACAAAGAAACACTGAAGCTTTCTTT.

The chain carries TRBV6-5 and TRBJ2-5; the match to TRBD1 covers 9 bases. Trimming took 6 bases from V and 5 from J; bases not matched to a gene: 10. The CDR3 consists of 15 residues. Germline V CDR1 and CDR2: MNHEY, SVGAGI. The CDR3 protein is CASSRSGTGHETQYF. CDR3 coding DNA: TGTGCCAGCAGCCGATCGGGGACAGGGCACGAGACCCAGTACTTC.

The genes are TRBV5-1 and TRBJ1-2; D is undetermined. The CDR3 sequence is 13 residues long. Trimming removed 2 bases at V and 2 bases at J, with 7 bases between. Per germline, CDR1 SGHRS and CDR2 YFSETQ. The CDR3 DNA sequence: TGCGCCAGCAGCTTCGGAGAAAACTATGGCTACACCTTC. Its protein product is CASSFGENYGYTF.

V usage is TRBV5-4 and J usage is TRBJ2-3, with 8 nucleotides matching TRBD1. The CDR3 runs to 14 residues. The V and J ends lost 2 bases and 10 bases, in that order; junction bases with no gene match: 9. Germline V lookup: CDR1 SGHNT, CDR2 YYREEE (reference sequence). The CDR3 region is CASSFRDRPEAQYF. Here the CDR3 DNA reads TGTGCCAGCAGCTTCCGGGACAGGCCAGAGGCGCAGTATTTT.

The chain links TRBV11-2 to TRBJ1-1, with D maybe TRBD1 (6 bases). Germline CDR1 and CDR2: SGHAT and FQNNGV. CDR3 length equals 13 residues. Trimming pared 8 bases from V and 4 bases from J, leaving 14 bases between. The CDR3 region is CASAGEGFTEAFF. In DNA, the CDR3 is TGTGCCAGCGCAGGGGAAGGTTTCACTGAAGCTTTCTTT.

The gene calls are TRBV5-1 and TRBJ2-2, with a tentative D call TRBD2 (5 bases). V lost 5 bases, J lost 8 bases, and 16 bases lay in between. This CDR3 has 14 amino acids. CDR1 and CDR2 from the germline V gene are SGHRS and YFSETQ. CDR3 residues: CASSGGRTSGELFF. Here the CDR3 DNA reads TGCGCCAGCAGTGGAGGTCGGACGTCGGGGGAGCTGTTTTTT. Variable domain in full (rest from reference TRBV5-1 and TRBJ2-2): KAGVTQTPRYLIKTRGQQVTLSCSPISGHRSVSWYQQTPGQGLQFLFEYFSETQRNKGNFPGRFSGRQFSNSRSEMNVSTLELGDSALYLCASSGGRTSGELFFGEGSRLTVL.

This clone has a single count. The genes are TRBV18 and TRBJ1-2; the match to TRBD1 covers 8 bases. Germline lookup yields CDR1 KGHSH and CDR2 LQKENI. The CDR3 covers 15 residues. J gave up 2 bases and V 3 bases, and 5 bases lay outside the gene matches. The CDR3 nucleotides are TGTGCCAGCTCACCCGGACAGGGAGGAAACTATGGCTACACCTTC. Its protein is CASSPGQGGNYGYTF.

This clone was observed a handful of times. The chain uses TRBV7-9 and TRBJ2-7; D possibly corresponds to TRBD2 (5 bases). Trimming cost V 5 bases and J 6 bases, with 17 bases left between them. The CDR3 is 14 amino acids. Germline CDR1 SEHNR, CDR2 FQNEAQ (reference sequence). The CDR3 reads CASSLRASGSEQYF. The CDR3 DNA sequence: TGTGCCAGCAGCCTCCGGGCCAGTGGGAGCGAGCAGTACTTC.

The chain combines TRBV15 with TRBJ2-7; perhaps TRBD1 as D (6 bases). The CDR3 covers 14 residues. Germline-derived CDR1 and CDR2 are LNHNV and YYDKDF (reference sequence). Trimming cost V 7 bases and J 2 bases, with 15 bases left between them. The CDR3 DNA reads TGTGCCACCAAATCGACAGGCAACCCCTACGAGCAGTACTTC. As protein: CATKSTGNPYEQYF.

V and J are TRBV6-6 and TRBJ2-1; TRBD2 matches at 9 bases. Germline V gives CDR1 MNHNY, CDR2 SVGAGI (reference sequence). The CDR3 spans 16 residues. V was clipped by 5 bases and J by 7 bases; unmatched bases: 12. The CDR3 sequence is CASSPRGGGARNEQFF. Written as DNA, the CDR3 is TGTGCCAGCAGTCCCCGCGGCGGGGGGGCGAGGAATGAGCAGTTCTTC.

Here the CDR3 reads CASSGDRTATQTNTEAFF. DNA of the CDR3: TGTGCCAGCAGTGGGGACCGGACAGCCACCCAAACGAACACTGAAGCTTTCTTT. The J gene is TRBJ1-1, the V gene TRBV2; perhaps TRBD1 as D (6 bases). Trimming took off 4 bases at V and 1 base at J, with 22 bases between the two ends. There are 18 residues in the CDR3. Germline CDR1 SNHLY, CDR2 FYNNEI.

The genes are TRBV4-1 and TRBJ1-5; a weak D match, TRBD1 (5 bases). Germline CDR1 is MGHRA and CDR2 is YSYEKL. This CDR3 region has 14 residues. V gave up 1 base and J gave up 7 bases, with 11 bases separating them. The CDR3 loop is CASSQAGGDQPQHF. CDR3 DNA: TGCGCCAGCAGCCAAGCGGGGGGTGACCAGCCCCAGCATTTT.

The gene calls are TRBV9 and TRBJ2-3; 9 bases fit TRBD1. CDR1 is SGDLS and CDR2 is YYNGEE in the germline V gene. This CDR3 region has 16 residues. The ends lost 7 bases at V and 3 bases at J; junction bases unmatched: 12. The CDR3 sequence: CASSVPRDRETDTQYF. DNA of the CDR3: TGTGCCAGCTCCGTCCCCCGGGACAGGGAAACAGATACGCAGTATTTT.

This clone occurred a few times. The chain employs TRBV6-4 and TRBJ2-1; TRBD1 is a possible D gene (6 bases). There are 13 residues in the CDR3. Between the trimmed V and J ends, which lost 4 bases and 5 bases, there was a span of 9 bases. Germline V gene sequence: CDR1 MRHNA, CDR2 SNTAGT. The CDR3 sequence is CASSVTGNNEQFF. The DNA for the CDR3 is TGTGCCAGCAGTGTTACAGGGAACAATGAGCAGTTCTTC.

The V call is TRBV19, the J call TRBJ1-5; 8 bases map to TRBD1. Germline-derived CDR1 and CDR2 are LNHDA and SQIVND (reference sequence). The CDR3 extends over 13 amino acids. The V segment lost 10 bases and the J segment 6 bases; nucleotides outside the gene matches: 8. The CDR3 nucleotides read TGTGCCACCTTGGACAGGGATAGTCAGCCCCAGCATTTT. It encodes CATLDRDSQPQHF. The full variable domain, completed using reference TRBV19 and TRBJ1-5, is DGGITQSPKYLFRKEGQNVTLSCEQNLNHDAMYWYRQDPGQGLRLIYYSQIVNDFQKGDIAEGYSVSREKKESFPLTVTSAQKNPTAFYLCATLDRDSQPQHFGDGTRLSIL.

The V and J genes are TRBV7-6 and TRBJ2-5; 8 bases agree with TRBD1. This CDR3 spans 15 amino acids. Germline lookup yields CDR1 SGHVS and CDR2 FNYEAQ. V shed 7 bases, J shed 5 bases, and the junction held 12 bases outside the gene matches. The CDR3 coding sequence is TGTGCCAGCACCTTGTACCAGGGGGCGCGGGAGACCCAGTACTTC. Protein sequence: CASTLYQGARETQYF. Full variable domain (rest looked up from reference TRBV7-6 and TRBJ2-5): GAGVSQSPRYKVTKRGQDVALRCDPISGHVSLYWYRQALGQGPEFLTYFNYEAQQDKSGLPNDRFSAERPEGSISTLTIQRTEQRDSAMYRCASTLYQGARETQYFGPGTRLLVL.

The chain recombines TRBV6-5 with TRBJ1-1; perhaps TRBD1 as D (5 bases). The length of the CDR3 is 16 residues. CDR1 and CDR2 from the germline V gene are MNHEY and SVGAGI. V was shortened by 0 bases and J by 4 bases, with 15 bases between the two germline ends. CDR3 loop: CASSYSSGRVATEAFF. Written as DNA, the CDR3 is TGTGCCAGCAGTTACTCGTCAGGGAGGGTTGCCACTGAAGCTTTCTTT.